Listed below are T cell receptor beta chains from one sample, sequenced in a study of blood T cell repertoires in COVID-19. The method was immunoSEQ multiplex PCR; TCRdb's version includes in-frame clones alone and lacks a portion of them. Here the sample spans approximately 80,000 clones, about 70% being singletons. The material sequenced was peripheral blood. The receptors were sampled from a man aged 45-60 years with active or convalescent COVID-19. CDR3s leave out the opening cysteine and the closing phenylalanine or tryptophan. Fields, in order: J gene, V gene, CDR3 protein.

J gene: TRBJ2-3
V gene: TRBV6-5
CDR3 protein: ASSYGHRGADTQY

J gene: TRBJ1-6
V gene: TRBV25-1
CDR3 protein: ASTGSSYNSPLH

J gene: TRBJ2-3
V gene: TRBV30
CDR3 protein: AWAADRGVADTQY

J gene: TRBJ1-2
V gene: TRBV28
CDR3 protein: ASSRPGSGYT

J gene: TRBJ2-5
V gene: TRBV2
CDR3 protein: ASSEGDRQETQY

J gene: TRBJ1-1
V gene: TRBV11-2
CDR3 protein: ASSREENTEAF

J gene: TRBJ1-1
V gene: TRBV18
CDR3 protein: ASSLQGQVGTEAF

J gene: TRBJ1-1
V gene: TRBV5-1
CDR3 protein: ASSSGNKNTEAF

J gene: TRBJ1-1
V gene: TRBV2
CDR3 protein: ASSEAPRLDTEAF

J gene: TRBJ1-1
V gene: TRBV6-5
CDR3 protein: ASRKNRDTEAF

J gene: TRBJ1-3
V gene: TRBV9
CDR3 protein: ASTLGADGNTIY